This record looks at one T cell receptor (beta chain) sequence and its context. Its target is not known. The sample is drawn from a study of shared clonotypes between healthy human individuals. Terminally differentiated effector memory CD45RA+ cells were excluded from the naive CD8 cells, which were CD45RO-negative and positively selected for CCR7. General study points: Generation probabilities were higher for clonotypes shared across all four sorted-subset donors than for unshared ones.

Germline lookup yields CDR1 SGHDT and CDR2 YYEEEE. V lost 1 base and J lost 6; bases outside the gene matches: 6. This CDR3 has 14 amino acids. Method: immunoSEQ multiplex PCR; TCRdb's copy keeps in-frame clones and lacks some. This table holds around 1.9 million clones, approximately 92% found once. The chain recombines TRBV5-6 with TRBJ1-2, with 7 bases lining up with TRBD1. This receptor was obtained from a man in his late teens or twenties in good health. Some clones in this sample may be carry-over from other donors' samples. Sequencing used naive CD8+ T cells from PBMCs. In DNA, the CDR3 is TGTGCCAGCAGCTTGTCAGGGGGTCCGGATGGCTACACCTTC. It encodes CASSLSGGPDGYTF.